Listed below are T cell receptor beta chains from one sample, sequenced in a study of shared clonotypes between healthy human individuals. Sequenced by immunoSEQ multiplex PCR; TCRdb stores in-frame clones only, minus some. The repertoire holds under 850,000 clones, with about 91% as singletons. The sample taken for sequencing was naive CD8+ T cells sorted from blood. The receptor source for this set is a man aged 25-45 years in good health. CDR3s include the opening cysteine and the closing phenylalanine or tryptophan. The order of the fields is CDR3 length, clone size, D gene, V gene, J gene, CDR3 protein, CDR3 DNA. The D gene is left open where the match is weak. The listing skips clone size in some rows; elsewhere it reads once, few, many or a size class.

cdr3_length: 14
clone_size: NA
d_call: TRBD2
v_call: TRBV6-5
j_call: TRBJ2-7
cdr3_aa: CASSYMSGTYEQYF
cdr3_nt: TGTGCCAGCAGTTACATGAGCGGGACCTACGAGCAGTACTTC

cdr3_length: 13
clone_size: NA
d_call: NA
v_call: TRBV6-5
j_call: TRBJ1-5
cdr3_aa: CASSRIGNQPQHF
cdr3_nt: TGTGCCAGCAGTCGGATAGGAAATCAGCCCCAGCATTTT

cdr3_length: 15
clone_size: NA
d_call: TRBD1
v_call: TRBV7-9
j_call: TRBJ1-5
cdr3_aa: CASSSTGGSNQPQHF
cdr3_nt: TGTGCCAGCAGCTCAACAGGGGGGAGCAATCAGCCCCAGCATTTT

cdr3_length: 14
clone_size: once
d_call: TRBD1
v_call: TRBV9
j_call: TRBJ2-7
cdr3_aa: CASSVGDSSYEQYF
cdr3_nt: TGTGCCAGCAGCGTAGGGGACAGTTCCTACGAGCAGTACTTC

cdr3_length: 16
clone_size: NA
d_call: NA
v_call: TRBV5-1
j_call: TRBJ2-7
cdr3_aa: CASSLGPYRGSYEQYF
cdr3_nt: TGCGCCAGCAGCTTGGGACCGTATAGGGGTTCCTACGAGCAGTACTTC

cdr3_length: 13
clone_size: NA
d_call: NA
v_call: TRBV4-3
j_call: TRBJ2-7
cdr3_aa: CASSQDIGYEQYF
cdr3_nt: TGCGCCAGCAGCCAAGATATCGGGTACGAGCAGTACTTC

cdr3_length: 12
clone_size: NA
d_call: NA
v_call: TRBV9
j_call: TRBJ2-3
cdr3_aa: CASGTSTDTQYF
cdr3_nt: TGTGCCAGCGGCACTAGCACAGATACGCAGTATTTT

cdr3_length: 16
clone_size: NA
d_call: TRBD1
v_call: TRBV5-6
j_call: TRBJ2-2
cdr3_aa: CASSLGQGLLIGELFF
cdr3_nt: TGTGCCAGCAGCCTGGGACAGGGACTACTTATTGGGGAGCTGTTTTTT

cdr3_length: 14
clone_size: once
d_call: NA
v_call: TRBV5-4
j_call: TRBJ1-2
cdr3_aa: CASSRKGEPYGYTF
cdr3_nt: TGTGCCAGCAGCCGTAAGGGTGAGCCCTATGGCTACACCTTC

cdr3_length: 15
clone_size: NA
d_call: NA
v_call: TRBV15
j_call: TRBJ1-1
cdr3_aa: CATSRVYEMGTEAFF
cdr3_nt: TGTGCCACCAGCAGAGTTTATGAGATGGGAACTGAAGCTTTCTTT

cdr3_length: 14
clone_size: once
d_call: NA
v_call: TRBV7-9
j_call: TRBJ1-1
cdr3_aa: CASSSGHTNTEAFF
cdr3_nt: TGTGCCAGCAGCTCGGGACACACGAACACTGAAGCTTTCTTT

cdr3_length: 11
clone_size: NA
d_call: NA
v_call: TRBV29-1
j_call: TRBJ1-1
cdr3_aa: CSVVANTEAFF
cdr3_nt: TGCAGCGTTGTGGCTAACACTGAAGCTTTCTTT

cdr3_length: 15
clone_size: NA
d_call: TRBD1
v_call: TRBV28
j_call: TRBJ1-4
cdr3_aa: CASTHRGLTGEKLFF
cdr3_nt: TGTGCCAGCACCCACAGGGGACTTACCGGGGAAAAACTGTTTTTT

cdr3_length: 15
clone_size: NA
d_call: TRBD2
v_call: TRBV15
j_call: TRBJ2-2
cdr3_aa: CATSILAGATGELFF
cdr3_nt: TGTGCCACCAGCATACTAGCGGGAGCCACCGGGGAGCTGTTTTTT

cdr3_length: 15
clone_size: NA
d_call: NA
v_call: TRBV28
j_call: TRBJ1-1
cdr3_aa: CASSPPIGEVTEAFF
cdr3_nt: TGTGCCAGCAGTCCCCCGATAGGGGAGGTCACTGAAGCTTTCTTT

cdr3_length: 13
clone_size: NA
d_call: NA
v_call: TRBV29-1
j_call: TRBJ2-7
cdr3_aa: CSVEPPDSYEQYF
cdr3_nt: TGCAGCGTTGAACCCCCGGACAGCTACGAGCAGTACTTC

cdr3_length: 14
clone_size: NA
d_call: TRBD1
v_call: TRBV2
j_call: TRBJ1-2
cdr3_aa: CASSPGQGYYGYTF
cdr3_nt: TGTGCCAGCAGCCCGGGACAGGGCTACTATGGCTACACCTTC

cdr3_length: 12
clone_size: NA
d_call: NA
v_call: TRBV28
j_call: TRBJ1-1
cdr3_aa: CASPSRDHEAFF
cdr3_nt: TGTGCCAGCCCCAGCCGGGACCATGAAGCTTTCTTT

cdr3_length: 14
clone_size: NA
d_call: NA
v_call: TRBV7-9
j_call: TRBJ2-1
cdr3_aa: CASSVSGTVNEQFF
cdr3_nt: TGTGCCAGCAGCGTCTCCGGGACTGTCAATGAGCAGTTCTTC

cdr3_length: 18
clone_size: NA
d_call: TRBD1
v_call: TRBV5-6
j_call: TRBJ1-1
cdr3_aa: CASSRDQDRAYRNTEAFF
cdr3_nt: TGTGCCAGCAGCCGCGATCAAGACAGGGCGTATCGGAACACTGAAGCTTTCTTT

cdr3_length: 14
clone_size: NA
d_call: TRBD1
v_call: TRBV7-9
j_call: TRBJ2-5
cdr3_aa: CASSSIDRVETQYF
cdr3_nt: TGTGCCAGCAGTTCAATAGACAGGGTCGAGACCCAGTACTTC

cdr3_length: 13
clone_size: NA
d_call: NA
v_call: TRBV2
j_call: TRBJ2-7
cdr3_aa: CATGRARTNEQYF
cdr3_nt: TGTGCCACCGGCAGGGCGAGGACTAACGAGCAGTACTTC

cdr3_length: 17
clone_size: NA
d_call: TRBD2
v_call: TRBV30
j_call: TRBJ2-3
cdr3_aa: CAWSGWLAGASTDTQYF
cdr3_nt: TGTGCCTGGAGTGGTTGGCTAGCGGGGGCTAGCACAGATACGCAGTATTTT

cdr3_length: 15
clone_size: NA
d_call: TRBD1
v_call: TRBV29-1
j_call: TRBJ1-4
cdr3_aa: CSVIKGQGFYKKLFF
cdr3_nt: TGCAGCGTGATAAAGGGACAGGGATTTTATAAAAAACTGTTTTTT

cdr3_length: 15
clone_size: few
d_call: TRBD1
v_call: TRBV7-2
j_call: TRBJ2-7
cdr3_aa: CASSLEGTGYYEQYF
cdr3_nt: TGTGCCAGCAGCTTAGAGGGGACAGGGTACTACGAGCAGTACTTC

cdr3_length: 15
clone_size: NA
d_call: NA
v_call: TRBV6-1
j_call: TRBJ2-7
cdr3_aa: CASSTRKLVSYEQYF
cdr3_nt: TGTGCCAGCAGTACCCGGAAGTTGGTCTCCTACGAGCAGTACTTC

cdr3_length: 13
clone_size: NA
d_call: NA
v_call: TRBV29-1
j_call: TRBJ2-1
cdr3_aa: CSVDQTDYNEQFF
cdr3_nt: TGCAGCGTTGATCAGACAGACTACAATGAGCAGTTCTTC

cdr3_length: 16
clone_size: NA
d_call: NA
v_call: TRBV7-9
j_call: TRBJ2-7
cdr3_aa: CASSLGDTSGSYEQYF
cdr3_nt: TGTGCCAGCAGCTTAGGGGACACCTCAGGTAGCTACGAGCAGTACTTC

cdr3_length: 15
clone_size: NA
d_call: NA
v_call: TRBV18
j_call: TRBJ2-1
cdr3_aa: CASSSKAEPYNEQFF
cdr3_nt: TGTGCCAGCTCAAGTAAAGCGGAACCTTACAATGAGCAGTTCTTC

cdr3_length: 15
clone_size: NA
d_call: NA
v_call: TRBV28
j_call: TRBJ1-5
cdr3_aa: CASSLFSGRDQPQHF
cdr3_nt: TGTGCCAGCAGTTTATTTTCTGGCAGAGATCAGCCCCAGCATTTT

cdr3_length: 14
clone_size: NA
d_call: TRBD1
v_call: TRBV27
j_call: TRBJ1-4
cdr3_aa: CASSSQGWNEKLFF
cdr3_nt: TGTGCCAGCAGTTCACAGGGGTGGAATGAAAAACTGTTTTTT

cdr3_length: 14
clone_size: NA
d_call: TRBD1
v_call: TRBV19
j_call: TRBJ2-7
cdr3_aa: CASRLSGGNYEQYF
cdr3_nt: TGTGCCAGTAGGTTGTCAGGGGGAAATTACGAGCAGTACTTC